This TCR beta chain was identified in a study of blood T cells in healthy people across ages. The CDR3 spans 16 residues. The germline CDR1 and CDR2 sequences are DFQATT and SNEGSKA (reference sequence). V lost 0 bases to trimming and J lost 3 bases; unmatched junction nucleotides: 7. For the second PCR, which ran for roughly 7 to 11 cycles, a sample-barcoded 5' primer and a J-beta primer mix were used. TCRdb reanalysed the 5' RACE reads using MiXCR and keeps one entry per CDR3 protein. The sample lists about 1 million distinct CDR3 sequences, around 45% seen once, with approximately 17% in the top ten.

Sequenced sample: blood. The chain employs TRBV20-1 and TRBJ2-3; 9 bases match TRBD2. The receptor comes from a woman aged 55-75 years in good health. The CDR3 DNA reads TGCAGTGCTAGAGATCGAAGACTAGCGGAGACAGATACGCAGTATTTT. Translation gives CSARDRRLAETDTQYF.